These T cell receptor beta chains were read from a single sample in a study of graft-versus-host responses after intestinal transplantation. The table came from immunoSEQ multiplex PCR; TCRdb's copy has only in-frame clones and leaves some out. This sample has more than 13,000 clones, with 30% to 40% found just once. This specimen consisted of alloreactive CD8+ T cells from a mixed lymphocyte reaction culture, obtained before intestinal transplant. The receptors come from a human patient who received an intestinal transplant. The CDR3 runs from the conserved cysteine through the conserved F or W. A D gene is named only where the DNA matches it firmly. Size is stated for part of the rows, as once, few or many counts, or as a class when the clone is expanded.

j_call | clone_size | d_call | v_call | cdr3_aa | cdr3_nt
TRBJ2-1 | few | NA | TRBV15 | CATSRDRGANLHNEQFF | TGTGCCACCAGCAGAGACCGGGGGGCCAACCTCCACAATGAGCAGTTCTTC
TRBJ1-5 | few | TRBD1 | TRBV27 | CASSVGQGIYQPQHF | TGTGCCAGCAGTGTGGGACAGGGGATTTATCAGCCCCAGCATTTT
TRBJ2-1 | few | TRBD2 | TRBV7-6 | CASSLERTSGGWDEQFF | TGTGCCAGCAGCTTAGAGAGGACTAGCGGGGGCTGGGATGAGCAGTTCTTC
TRBJ1-6 | few | TRBD1 | TRBV7-9 | CASSPGDSPAPPLHF | TGTGCCAGCAGCCCTGGGGACAGTCCTGCACCACCCCTCCACTTT
TRBJ2-1 | few | NA | TRBV29-1 | CSVEVTYNEQFF | TGCAGCGTTGAGGTCACATACAATGAGCAGTTCTTC
TRBJ2-6 | NA | NA | TRBV2 | CASSPTLNGANVLTF | TGTGCCAGCAGTCCCACACTTAACGGGGCCAACGTCCTGACTTTC
TRBJ1-5 | few | NA | TRBV6-1 | CASSDLNQPQHF | TGTGCCAGCAGTGACCTAAATCAGCCCCAGCATTTT
TRBJ2-3 | NA | NA | TRBV10-3 | CAISEPTLVLTDTQYF | TGTGCCATCAGTGAGCCGACCCTAGTGCTCACAGATACGCAGTATTTT
TRBJ2-1 | medium-sized | NA | TRBV7-9 | CASSLVLYNEQFF | TGTGCCAGCAGCTTAGTATTATACAATGAGCAGTTCTTC
TRBJ2-3 | NA | NA | TRBV30 | CAWSTGIADTQYF | TGTGCCTGGAGCACCGGGATCGCAGATACGCAGTATTTT
TRBJ1-6 | NA | NA | TRBV18 | CATQTENSPLHF | TGTGCCACCCAGACAGAAAATTCACCCCTCCACTTT
TRBJ2-1 | NA | NA | TRBV29-1 | CSVEGLHYNEQFF | TGCAGCGTTGAAGGTCTACACTACAATGAGCAGTTCTTC
TRBJ2-1 | medium-sized | TRBD2 | TRBV6-1 | CASSERASGDNEQFF | TGTGCCAGCAGTGAACGGGCTAGCGGGGACAATGAGCAGTTCTTC
TRBJ1-2 | once | TRBD1 | TRBV14 | CASSPRGQVIYGYTF | TGTGCCAGCAGCCCCCGGGGACAGGTTATCTATGGCTACACCTTC
TRBJ2-7 | once | NA | TRBV29-1 | CSVELGLGPSYEQYF | TGCAGCGTTGAACTGGGGCTGGGACCCTCCTACGAGCAGTACTTC
TRBJ1-6 | NA | NA | TRBV4-1 | CASSQDSSPLHF | TGCGCCAGCAGCCAAGATTCCTCACCCCTCCACTTT